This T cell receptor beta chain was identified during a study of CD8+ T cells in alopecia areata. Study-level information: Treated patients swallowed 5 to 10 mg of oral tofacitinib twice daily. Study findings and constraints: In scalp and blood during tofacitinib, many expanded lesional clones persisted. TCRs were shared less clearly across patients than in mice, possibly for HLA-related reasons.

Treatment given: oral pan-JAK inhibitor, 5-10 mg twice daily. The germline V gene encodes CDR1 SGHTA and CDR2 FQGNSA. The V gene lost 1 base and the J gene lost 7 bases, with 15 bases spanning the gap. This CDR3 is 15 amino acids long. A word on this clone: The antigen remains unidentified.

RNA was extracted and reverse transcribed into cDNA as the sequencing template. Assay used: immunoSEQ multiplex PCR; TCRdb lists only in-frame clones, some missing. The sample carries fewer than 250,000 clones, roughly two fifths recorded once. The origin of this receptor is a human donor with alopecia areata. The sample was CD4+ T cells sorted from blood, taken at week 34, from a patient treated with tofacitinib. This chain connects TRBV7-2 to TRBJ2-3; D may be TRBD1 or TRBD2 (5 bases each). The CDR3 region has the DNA TGTGCCAGCAGCTTAGTCGGGGACGCAGGTTATACGCAGTATTTT. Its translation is CASSLVGDAGYTQYF.